These 17 T cell receptor beta chains came from one sample sequenced in a study of blood T cells in healthy people across ages. The use of a sample-barcoded 5' primer and a J-beta primer mix characterized a second PCR of roughly 7 to 11 cycles. TCRdb recomputed calls from the 5' RACE reads with MiXCR, one row per CDR3 protein. Of about 640,000 distinct CDR3 sequences listed, roughly 31% were seen once; the top ten hold around 14%. Input material: blood. The receptors originated from a woman of 80 years or more in good health.

At least ten counts were recorded for this clonotype. CDR3 coding DNA: TGTGCCACCAGCAGAGGGAGGGACATTCTCGATTCCTATGGCTACACCTTC. Amino acid sequence: CATSRGRDILDSYGYTF. This chain uses TRBV15 with TRBJ1-2; D might be TRBD1 (6 bases). CDR3 length equals 17 residues. CDR1 is LNHNV, CDR2 YYDKDF, per germline (reference sequence). Trimming cost V 1 base and J 4 bases, with 19 bases left between them.

This clonotype showed up many times. The chain joins TRBV10-3 to TRBJ1-2; no clear D. This CDR3 spans 15 amino acids. V was trimmed by 2 bases and J by 0 bases, leaving 10 bases between them. Germline V CDR1 and CDR2: ENHRY, SYGVKD. CDR3 coding DNA: TGTGCCATCAGTGAGGCCCCGAGGTCTAACTATGGCTACACCTTC. Protein: CAISEAPRSNYGYTF.

This clonotype has at least ten counts. V gene TRBV11-2 combines with J gene TRBJ2-7, with D hard to call. The CDR3 has 15 amino acids. Looked up from germline, CDR1 is SGHAT and CDR2 is FQNNGV. V was pared by 1 base and J by 0 bases, with 10 bases between. In nucleotides, the CDR3 is TGTGCCAGCAGCTTAGGGCAGGTACCCTCCTACGAGCAGTACTTC. Protein product: CASSLGQVPSYEQYF.

Here the CDR3 reads CASSLSPELYNEQFF. CDR3 DNA sequence: TGTGCCAGCAGCTTAAGTCCAGAATTGTACAATGAGCAGTTCTTC. V is TRBV7-3 and J is TRBJ2-1, with D uncertain. The length of the CDR3 is 15 residues. CDR1 SGHTA and CDR2 FQGTGA come from the germline V gene. V lost 1 base and J lost 4, with 11 bases in between. Complete variable domain (other parts from reference TRBV7-3 and TRBJ2-1): GAGVSQTPSNKVTEKGKYVELRCDPISGHTALYWYRQSLGQGPEFLIYFQGTGAADDSGLPNDRFFAVRPEGSVSTLKIQRTERGDSAVYLCASSLSPELYNEQFFGPGTRLTVL.

The J gene is TRBJ1-2, the V gene TRBV7-9; the D gene is possibly TRBD1 (6 bases). The CDR3 totals 16 residues. Germline-derived CDR1 and CDR2 are SEHNR and FQNEAQ (reference sequence). V gave up 5 bases and J gave up 3 bases, with 19 bases separating them. The CDR3 DNA is TGTGCCAGCAGCCGAGGGTGGGGGGCTCCGGACTATGGCTACACCTTC. This translates into CASSRGWGAPDYGYTF. Using reference TRBV7-9 and TRBJ1-2 for the parts outside the CDR3, the full variable domain is DTGVSQNPRHKITKRGQNVTFRCDPISEHNRLYWYRQTLGQGPEFLTYFQNEAQLEKSRLLSDRFSAERPKGSFSTLEIQRTEQGDSAMYLCASSRGWGAPDYGYTFGSGTRLTVV.

This clonotype was seen ten or more times. The genes are TRBV5-6 and TRBJ2-1; possible D gene TRBD2, 5 bases. The end of the DNA is better explained by TRBJ2-7, so the J call may be wrong. Germline CDR1 and CDR2: SGHDT and YYEEEE. This CDR3 comprises 15 residues. The CDR3 region has the DNA TGTGCCAGCAGCTTGGCGGGGAGATCCTACAATGAGCAGTACTTC. Its translation is CASSLAGRSYNEQYF.

The V and J genes are TRBV4-2 and TRBJ1-2, with D uncertain. CDR1 is LGHNA and CDR2 is YNFKEQ in the germline V gene. V dropped 0 bases and J dropped 0 bases, with 5 bases sitting between them. The CDR3 contains 14 residues. The CDR3 nucleotides are TGTGCCAGCAGCCAAGAGGCTACTAACTATGGCTACACCTTC. Residues: CASSQEATNYGYTF.

This clonotype was observed at least ten times. The chain employs TRBV5-6 and TRBJ2-7; D is uncertain. The CDR3 is made up of 10 amino acids. CDR1 SGHDT and CDR2 YYEEEE come from the germline V gene. V was pared by 7 bases and J by 0 bases, with 2 bases between. Here the CDR3 DNA reads TGTGCCAGCCACTCCTACGAGCAGTACTTC. This sequence encodes CASHSYEQYF.

The rearrangement joins TRBV5-1 to TRBJ1-4; 11 bases are shared with TRBD1. The CDR3 runs to 16 residues. Germline assignment: CDR1 SGHRS and CDR2 YFSETQ. With 0 bases clipped from V and 9 bases from J, the junction kept 7 bases outside the gene matches. This CDR3 reads CASSLAGTGGIQKLFF. For the CDR3, the DNA is TGCGCCAGCAGCTTGGCCGGGACAGGGGGTATTCAAAAACTGTTTTTT.

The CDR3 spells CASSLQQGDTQYF. CDR3 nucleotide sequence: TGTGCCAGCAGCTTACAACAGGGAGATACGCAGTATTTT. The genes are TRBV7-3 and TRBJ2-3; TRBD1 might be the D (6 bases). CDR3 length: 13 amino acids. The germline V gene has CDR1 SGHTA and CDR2 FQGTGA. The germline V and J ends were trimmed by 2 bases and 5 bases, with 8 bases remaining between them.

The chain recombines TRBV29-1 with TRBJ1-2; TRBD1 is a possible D gene (6 bases). The germline gives CDR1 SQVTM, CDR2 ANQGSEA. Trimming cost V 2 bases and J 6 bases, with 10 bases left between them. This CDR3 is built from 12 residues. The CDR3 DNA reads TGCAGCGTTGAACCAGGGGAACATGGCTACACCTTC. It codes for CSVEPGEHGYTF.

Only a few counts were recorded for this clonotype. This sequence joins TRBV7-9 and TRBJ2-1; 8 bases line up with TRBD1. V trimming: 3 bases; J trimming: 12 bases; junction bases outside the gene matches: 19. CDR3 length: 17 amino acids. From germline, CDR1 is SEHNR and CDR2 FQNEAQ (reference sequence). The CDR3 region has the DNA TGTGCCAGCAGCTTTCGAGAGACCGGGACAGGCCTGCGCCGGCAGTTCTTC. Amino acid sequence: CASSFRETGTGLRRQFF.

V gene TRBV5-6 combines with J gene TRBJ1-2; D is ambiguous. Germline V gene sequence: CDR1 SGHDT, CDR2 YYEEEE. The CDR3 is 15 amino acids. V shed 0 bases and J shed 3 bases, with 12 bases lying between them. The CDR3: CASSLASARYYGYTF. CDR3 nucleotides: TGTGCCAGCAGCTTGGCTTCAGCTCGCTACTATGGCTACACCTTC.

Turning to this clonotype: Just one base apart from a much larger clone, this may be a read error. The rearrangement uses TRBV9 and TRBJ1-2; D is ambiguous. V lost 3 bases to trimming and J lost 6 bases, with 15 bases between them. This CDR3 contains 14 residues. Germline values: CDR1 SGDLS, CDR2 YYNGEE. The CDR3 DNA is TGTGCCAGCAGCGCAAACTCGTTAGCCAATGGCTACACCTTC. Protein sequence: CASSANSLANGYTF.

There are many counts of this clonotype. V is TRBV20-1 and J is TRBJ1-4; possible D gene TRBD1, 5 bases. Germline V gives CDR1 DFQATT, CDR2 SNEGSKA (reference sequence). This CDR3 comprises 17 residues. Trimming stripped 6 bases from V and 7 bases from J, with 27 bases between. The CDR3 DNA reads TGCAGTGCCAGTGAGGGGAGGCGGGACGCCGTCACTGAAAAACTGTTTTTT. As protein: CSASEGRRDAVTEKLFF.

This clonotype was picked up many times. This sequence joins TRBV6-1 and TRBJ1-2; D not certain. Per germline, CDR1 MNHNS and CDR2 SASEGT. Trimming left V 1 base short and J 3 bases short, with 12 bases between. The CDR3 has 15 amino acids. The CDR3 DNA follows: TGTGCCAGCAGTGAAGTTTGGACGGCCGACTATGGCTACACCTTC. Its translation is CASSEVWTADYGYTF.

J is TRBJ1-5 and V is TRBV2; 7 nucleotides align to TRBD1. This CDR3 region has 14 residues. Losses at the gene ends were 6 bases for V and 2 bases for J; bases not matched to a gene: 4. Germline values: CDR1 SNHLY, CDR2 FYNNEI. CDR3 residues: CASRYRGGNQPQHF. The CDR3 DNA reads TGTGCCAGCAGGTACAGGGGTGGCAATCAGCCCCAGCATTTT.